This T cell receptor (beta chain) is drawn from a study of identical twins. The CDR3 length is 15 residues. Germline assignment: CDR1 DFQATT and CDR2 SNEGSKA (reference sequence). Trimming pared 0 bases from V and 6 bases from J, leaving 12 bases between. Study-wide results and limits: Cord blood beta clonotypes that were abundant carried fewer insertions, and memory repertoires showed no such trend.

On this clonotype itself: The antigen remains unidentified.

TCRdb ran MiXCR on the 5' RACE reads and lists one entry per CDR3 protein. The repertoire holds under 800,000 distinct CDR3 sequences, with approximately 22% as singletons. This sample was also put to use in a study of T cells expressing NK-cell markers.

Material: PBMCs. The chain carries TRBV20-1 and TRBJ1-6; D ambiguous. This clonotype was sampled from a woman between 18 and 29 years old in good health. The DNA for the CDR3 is TGCAGTGCTAGAGATGTCCAGCATCTTAATTCACCCCTCCACTTT. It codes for CSARDVQHLNSPLHF.